This T cell receptor beta chain was captured in a study of vaccination effects on CD4 cells after COVID-19. Study context: Each participant was administered two doses of either the BNT162b2 or the mRNA-1273 vaccine. Study outcomes and limitations: There was marked clonal contraction among infection- and vaccine-induced clones late after vaccination.

Sequencing was preceded by expansion of antigen-specific CD4+ T cells with viral peptide pools in the ViraFEST assay. Following a roughly 9-day culture, CD4+ T cells were purified. Nobody among the vaccine recipients had prior SARS-CoV-2 infection (nucleocapsid antibodies were negative). Every well housed 1.5 million to 2 million PBMC, which grew in culture alongside around 10 IU/ml IL-2 and 8.5 to 10 ug/ml peptides. Note on this clone: No antigen is known for it.

CDR3 size: 17 residues. The germline CDR1 and CDR2 sequences are ENHRY and SYGVKD. V was clipped by 6 bases and J by 4 bases, with 21 bases between them. TCRdb's copy holds only in-frame clones and misses some; the assay was immunoSEQ multiplex PCR. The sample has tens of thousands of clones, approximately 79% seen once; the top ten hold roughly 2.3%. Sequenced here: CD4+ T cells from PBMCs cultured with HCoV-229E spike peptides, sampled before COVID-19 vaccination. The receptor's source is a human donor who received a COVID-19 vaccine. This chain links TRBV10-3 with TRBJ1-4; possibly TRBD1 for D (6 bases). The CDR3 loop is CAIRDSLAPRGNEKLFF. In DNA, the CDR3 is TGTGCCATCAGGGACAGTCTCGCCCCAAGGGGTAATGAAAAACTGTTTTTT.